This TCR beta chain came from a study of blood T cell repertoires in COVID-19. On the study more broadly: COVID-19 samples collected from the United States, Italy and Spain covered acute and convalescent phases. The cDNA or gDNA used as material had been derived from T cells, B-cell-depleted T cells, or PBMCs.

V lost 1 base to trimming and J lost 7 bases, with 17 bases between them. This CDR3 is 15 amino acids long. Germline V gene sequence: CDR1 SGHRS, CDR2 YFSETQ. Clones were read by immunoSEQ multiplex PCR, and TCRdb kept only the in-frame ones, dropping some. The sample holds over 130,000 clones, around 87% seen once. Sequenced sample: peripheral blood. This clonotype was sampled from a human donor in a cohort sampled during active COVID-19. The rearrangement uses TRBV5-1 and TRBJ1-2; no firm D call. CDR3 coding DNA: TGCGCCAGCAGCTTGTTCCAGGACTCAACTGTTGGCTACACCTTC. The encoded protein is CASSLFQDSTVGYTF. Variable domain in full (rest from reference TRBV5-1 and TRBJ1-2): KAGVTQTPRYLIKTRGQQVTLSCSPISGHRSVSWYQQTPGQGLQFLFEYFSETQRNKGNFPGRFSGRQFSNSRSEMNVSTLELGDSALYLCASSLFQDSTVGYTFGSGTRLTVV.